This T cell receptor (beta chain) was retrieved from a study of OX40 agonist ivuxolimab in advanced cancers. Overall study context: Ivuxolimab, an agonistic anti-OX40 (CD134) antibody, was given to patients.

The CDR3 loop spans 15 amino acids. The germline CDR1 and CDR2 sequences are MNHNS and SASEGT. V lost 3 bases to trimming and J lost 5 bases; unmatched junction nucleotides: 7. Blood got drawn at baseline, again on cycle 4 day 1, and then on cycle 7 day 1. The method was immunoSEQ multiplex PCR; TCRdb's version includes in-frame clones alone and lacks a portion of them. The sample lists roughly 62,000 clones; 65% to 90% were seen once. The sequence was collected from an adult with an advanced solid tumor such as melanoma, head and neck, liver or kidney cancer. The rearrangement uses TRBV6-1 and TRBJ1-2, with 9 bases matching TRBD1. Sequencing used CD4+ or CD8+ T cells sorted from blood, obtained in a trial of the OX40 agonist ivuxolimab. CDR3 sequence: CASSDLSDRGYGYTF. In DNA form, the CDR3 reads TGTGCCAGCAGTGACCTCTCCGACAGGGGGTATGGCTACACCTTC.